One sample yielded the 7 T cell receptor beta chains listed below, sequenced in a study of blood T cell repertoires in COVID-19. TCRdb keeps only in-frame clones here, not all; method: immunoSEQ multiplex PCR. The sample holds some 240,000 clones; 80% to 90% are singletons and the top ten take more than 8.5%. The specimen was peripheral blood. The source is a woman in her 70s with COVID-19, enrolled during active disease.

The chain couples TRBV7-2 to TRBJ2-7; 7 bases align to TRBD1. Germline-derived CDR1 and CDR2 are SGHTA and FQGNSA. CDR3 size: 14 residues. V was pared by 5 bases and J by 6 bases, with 10 bases of the junction left unmatched. The CDR3 reads CASSPRTGRREQYF. CDR3 DNA: TGTGCCAGCAGCCCGCGGACAGGCAGGCGCGAGCAGTACTTC.

V and J are TRBV11-2 and TRBJ2-3; 9 bases match TRBD2. Germline V gives CDR1 SGHAT, CDR2 FQNNGV. The CDR3 consists of 15 residues. Trimming took 4 bases from V and 9 from J; bases not matched to a gene: 11. The CDR3 reads CASSSSGLAPLTQYF. The CDR3 bases are TGTGCCAGCAGCTCATCGGGACTAGCACCCCTAACGCAGTATTTT. The full variable domain, in which reference TRBV11-2 and TRBJ2-3 provide the parts outside the CDR3, is EAGVAQSPRYKIIEKRQSVAFWCNPISGHATLYWYQQILGQGPKLLIQFQNNGVVDDSQLPKDRFSAERLKGVDSTLKIQPAKLEDSAVYLCASSSSGLAPLTQYFGPGTRLTVL.

Regarding this clone: At one end, the junction sequence differs from germline, possibly due to a read error. The chain recombines TRBV23-1 with TRBJ2-2; TRBD2 agrees at 10 bases. TRBV23-1 carries the ORF label, with uncertain function. The CDR3 spans 16 residues. As DNA, the CDR3 is TGCGCCAGCAGTCTCCCGGGACTAGCGAAAACCGGGGAGCTGTTTTTT. It codes for CASSLPGLAKTGELFF.

The gene calls are TRBV7-9 and TRBJ2-5; 9 bases fit TRBD1. The J segment lost 5 bases and the V segment lost 5 bases, leaving 6 bases of the junction unmatched. The CDR3 is made up of 14 amino acids. Germline values: CDR1 SEHNR, CDR2 FQNEAQ (reference sequence). The CDR3 nucleotides read TGTGCCAGCAGCCCGGACAGGGGAGGGGAGACCCAGTACTTC. Translation: CASSPDRGGETQYF. The variable domain in full, with the rest retrieved from reference TRBV7-9 and TRBJ2-5, is DTGVSQNPRHKITKRGQNVTFRCDPISEHNRLYWYRQTLGQGPEFLTYFQNEAQLEKSRLLSDRFSAERPKGSFSTLEIQRTEQGDSAMYLCASSPDRGGETQYFGPGTRLLVL.

This sequence joins TRBV10-1 and TRBJ2-6; unclear D gene. The CDR3 is 19 amino acids. The V end lost 2 bases, the J end lost 0 bases, and 17 bases lay between the germline ends. From germline, CDR1 is WNHNN and CDR2 SYGVQD (reference sequence). CDR3 loop: CASSEPTTPRSSGANVLTF. The CDR3 region has the DNA TGCGCCAGCAGTGAGCCAACGACACCGAGAAGCTCTGGGGCCAACGTCCTGACTTTC.

This rearrangement joins TRBV4-1 to TRBJ1-1; a weak D match, TRBD1 (5 bases). Trimming removed 4 bases at V and 5 bases at J, with 11 bases between. This CDR3 comprises 13 residues. From germline, CDR1 is MGHRA and CDR2 YSYEKL. As DNA, the CDR3 is TGCGCCAGCAGCCTAAAGCAGGGTACTGAAGCTTTCTTT. Its translation: CASSLKQGTEAFF.

The chain carries TRBV5-6 and TRBJ2-1; 13 bases align to TRBD2. The junction had 10 bases not matched to a gene; V was cut back by 3 bases and J by 10 bases. This CDR3 has 16 residues. The germline gives CDR1 SGHDT, CDR2 YYEEEE. This CDR3 reads CASSYPGTSGAVEQFF. Written as DNA, the CDR3 is TGTGCCAGCAGCTATCCCGGGACTAGCGGGGCGGTGGAGCAGTTCTTC.